The 14 T cell receptor beta chains below were found in one sample sequenced in a study of molecular identifiers for immune sequencing clone quantification (dated by TCRdb to 2016 to 2019). Library preparation used PCR. The sample was run on an Illumina HiSeq 4000. TCRdb reprocessed the public reads (quality trimming at Q25 with fastp, clone calling with MiXCR) and kept in-frame beta chains. Rows with a matching CDR3 protein are joined into one entry that keeps the most common DNA and genes. The sample records over 600,000 distinct CDR3 sequences, less than 20% of which are singletons. In total, the top ten clones hold around 0.9% of the sample. The sequenced sample consisted of naive CD8+ T cells from blood, with Jurkat cell RNA spiked in. The cell subset or site label of this sample denotes: FACS-sorted CD8+CD4-CCR7+CD45RA+ naive T cells. The receptors stem from a human donor in good health. Some libraries in this study had Jurkat cell RNA spiked in.

This clonotype was detected ten times or more. This chain connects TRBV27 to TRBJ1-5, with D possibly matching TRBD1 (5 bases). Germline V gene sequence: CDR1 MNHEY, CDR2 SMNVEV (reference sequence). CDR3 length: 12 amino acids. Trimming removed 2 bases at V and 6 bases at J, with 5 bases between. This CDR3 reads CASSLRGQPQHF. CDR3 DNA: TGTGCCAGCAGTTTAAGGGGTCAGCCCCAGCATTTT.

This clonotype has ten or more counts. This rearrangement joins TRBV7-9 to TRBJ2-3; 11 bases are a match to TRBD2. Looked up from germline, CDR1 is SEHNR and CDR2 is FQNEAQ (reference sequence). This CDR3 is built from 18 residues. Losses at the gene ends were 3 bases for V and 0 bases for J; bases not matched to a gene: 8. CDR3 amino acids: CASSFASGRYESTDTQYF. CDR3 bases: TGTGCCAGCAGCTTCGCTAGCGGGAGGTACGAGAGCACAGATACGCAGTATTTT.

This clonotype was recorded at least ten times. V is TRBV6-1 and J is TRBJ1-1; possibly TRBD1 for D (6 bases). The V end was cut by 3 bases, the J end by 7 bases, with 9 bases between. The germline V gene has CDR1 MNHNS and CDR2 SASEGT. This CDR3 is built from 12 residues. The CDR3 DNA is TGTGCCAGCAGTGACAGGGGCTATGAAGCTTTCTTT. Residues: CASSDRGYEAFF.

As regards this clonotype: Compared with germline, one end of the junction differs, possibly owing to a read error. Written as DNA, the CDR3 is TGCGCCAGCAGCCAAGCAATCTCCAACGAGCAGTACTTC. Translating it yields CASSQAISNEQYF. The J gene is TRBJ2-7, the V gene TRBV4-1; no clear D gene. Germline loops: CDR1 MGHRA, CDR2 YSYEKL. The CDR3 contains 13 residues.

J is TRBJ1-5 and V is TRBV19, with D possibly being TRBD1 (6 bases). The length of the CDR3 is 18 residues. Germline V CDR1 and CDR2: LNHDA, SQIVND (reference sequence). V was clipped by 4 bases and J by 1 base, with 20 bases between them. CDR3 in DNA: TGTGCCAGTAGTAGCCCTAGGACAGACCCGTGGAGCAATCAGCCCCAGCATTTT. Translated, it gives CASSSPRTDPWSNQPQHF.

A word on this clonotype: A read error is likely, as this CDR3 ends without the conserved phenylalanine or tryptophan. This rearrangement joins TRBV28 to TRBJ2-7; no reliable D call. The V end was cut by 5 bases, the J end by 3 bases, with 11 bases between. In germline, CDR1 is MDHEN, CDR2 SYDVKM. The CDR3 consists of 13 residues. CDR3 sequence reads: CASSGLQSYEQYS. The DNA of the CDR3 is TGTGCCAGCAGTGGCCTGCAAAGCTACGAGCAGTACTCC.

A remark on this clonotype: Relative to the germline gene, one junction end is altered; a read error may explain this. The chain couples TRBV24-1 to TRBJ2-2; D perhaps matches TRBD1 (6 bases). The CDR3 is 12 residues long. The germline gives CDR1 KGHDR, CDR2 SFDVKD. The CDR3 protein is CATRRDTGEQFF. CDR3 in DNA: TGTGCCACCAGAAGGGACACCGGGGAGCAGTTTTTT.

At least ten counts were recorded for this clonotype. The chain links TRBV19 to TRBJ1-1; no definite D call. Germline V lookup: CDR1 LNHDA, CDR2 SQIVND (reference sequence). V lost 3 bases and J 0 bases, leaving 5 bases between the germline ends. This CDR3 region has 13 residues. The CDR3 here is CASSILLNTEAFF. CDR3 nucleotides: TGTGCCAGTAGTATTTTGTTGAACACTGAAGCTTTCTTT.

This clonotype was observed many times. This rearrangement joins TRBV5-5 to TRBJ1-6; tentatively, D is TRBD1 (5 bases). CDR1 and CDR2 (germline): SGHKS, YYEKEE (reference sequence). The CDR3 has 15 residues. Trimming shortened V by 4 bases and J by 4 bases, and 12 bases separated the two germline ends. DNA of the CDR3: TGTGCCAGCAGCCCGGACACCCTGTATAATTCACCCCTCCACTTT. Translated, it gives CASSPDTLYNSPLHF.

This clonotype was seen many times. The rearrangement uses TRBV7-2 and TRBJ2-1, with D unclear. V lost 1 base to trimming and J lost 8 bases, with 6 bases between them. This CDR3 has 12 residues. In germline, CDR1 is SGHTA, CDR2 FQGNSA. The chain's CDR3 is CASSLGIYEQFF. The DNA for the CDR3 is TGTGCCAGCAGCTTAGGCATCTATGAGCAGTTCTTC.

This clonotype has a handful of counts. This chain links TRBV12-3 or TRBV12-4 with TRBJ1-1, with D possibly matching TRBD1 (6 bases). V dropped 8 bases and J dropped 5 bases, with 21 bases sitting between them. The CDR3 contains 15 residues. The CDR3 sequence: CASLGLGQGRTEAFF. CDR3 coding DNA: TGTGCCAGCCTCGGACTAGGGCAGGGGAGGACTGAAGCTTTCTTT.

This clonotype came up a few times. This chain links TRBV13 with TRBJ2-2; 8 nucleotides agree with TRBD1. This CDR3 is built from 15 residues. J gave up 5 bases and V 5 bases, and 7 bases lay outside the gene matches. From germline, CDR1 is PRHDT and CDR2 FYEKMQ (reference sequence). The CDR3 loop reads CASSAGQGWTGELFF. The CDR3 DNA is TGTGCCAGCAGCGCAGGACAGGGTTGGACCGGGGAGCTGTTTTTT.

This clonotype was seen many times. For the CDR3, the DNA is TGTGCCAGCAGTTTAAGGCGCCGCTCTAGCGGGAGGGGCCACCGGAACACCGGGGAGCTGTTTTTT. Its protein product is CASSLRRRSSGRGHRNTGELFF. V gene TRBV28 combines with J gene TRBJ2-2; the match to TRBD2 covers 12 bases. There are 22 residues in the CDR3. V dropped 2 bases and J dropped 1; count of bases not matched to a gene: 17. Germline V gene sequence: CDR1 MDHEN, CDR2 SYDVKM.

This chain connects TRBV4-1 to TRBJ2-1, with 7 bases matching TRBD1. This CDR3 region has 16 residues. Germline V gene lookup returns CDR1 MGHRA and CDR2 YSYEKL. V lost 1 base to trimming and J lost 0 bases; unmatched junction nucleotides: 3. The CDR3 sequence is CASSQVTGISYNEQFF. CDR3 nucleotide sequence: TGCGCCAGCAGCCAAGTGACAGGGATCTCCTACAATGAGCAGTTCTTC.